The next 27 T cell receptor beta chains were all read from a single sample in a study of T cell changes during pregnancy in multiple sclerosis. TCRdb keeps only in-frame clones here, not all; method: immunoSEQ multiplex PCR. Of roughly 93,000 clones listed, around 92% are singletons. The sample in question was peripheral blood, obtained after pregnancy. These TCRs come from a female donor with multiple sclerosis, enrolled in a pregnancy study.

CDR3 residues: CASSSVQANYGYTF. The CDR3, as DNA: TGCGCCAGCAGCTCCGTACAGGCTAACTATGGCTACACCTTC. This sequence joins TRBV5-1 and TRBJ1-2; possibly TRBD1 for D (5 bases). The germline CDR1 and CDR2 sequences are SGHRS and YFSETQ. This CDR3 is 14 amino acids long. The germline V and J ends were trimmed by 3 bases and 0 bases, with 9 bases remaining between them.

The genes are TRBV10-3 and TRBJ2-5; 8 nucleotides agree with TRBD1. After removal of 6 bases from V and 5 bases from J, the junction contained 5 bases not matched to a gene. There are 13 residues in the CDR3. Germline V gene lookup returns CDR1 ENHRY and CDR2 SYGVKD. CDR3 nucleotide sequence: TGTGCCATCAGCCCGGGACAGGTGGAGACCCAGTACTTC. As protein: CAISPGQVETQYF.

The chain joins TRBV27 to TRBJ2-1; 7 positions match TRBD1. J was trimmed by 6 bases and V by 8 bases; bases with no gene match: 13. The germline V gene has CDR1 MNHEY and CDR2 SMNVEV (reference sequence). CDR3 length: 15 amino acids. Here the CDR3 reads CASAVGQYIINEQFF. The DNA for the CDR3 is TGTGCCAGCGCTGTGGGACAGTATATTATCAATGAGCAGTTCTTC.

The DNA for the CDR3 is TGTGCCAGCAGACCAATGGGGGGGAGCTACACCTTC. Its protein is CASRPMGGSYTF. The J gene is TRBJ1-2, the V gene TRBV7-6, with D perhaps matching TRBD1 (5 bases). Trimming left V 6 bases short and J 9 bases short, with 14 bases between. Germline V CDR1 and CDR2: SGHVS, FNYEAQ. The CDR3 length is 12 residues.

J is TRBJ1-2 and V is TRBV7-9; D perhaps matches TRBD1 (5 bases). V shed 0 bases and J shed 13 bases, with 15 bases lying between them. From germline, CDR1 is SEHNR and CDR2 FQNEAQ (reference sequence). This CDR3 has 13 amino acids. The CDR3 coding sequence is TGTGCCAGCAGCTTAGCGGGCCAGGGATCATCCACCTTC. Residues: CASSLAGQGSSTF.

The chain recombines TRBV9 with TRBJ1-3; a possible D gene is TRBD1 (5 bases). The CDR3 runs 19 residues. The germline gives CDR1 SGDLS, CDR2 YYNGEE. V was clipped by 2 bases and J by 4 bases, with 25 bases between them. Written as DNA, the CDR3 is TGTGCCAGCAGCGTTGGGGCCAGGGATTACCTGCTTGTAGGAAACACCATATATTTT. Translation: CASSVGARDYLLVGNTIYF.

This clone was picked up one time. V and J are TRBV9 and TRBJ1-2; D is undetermined. The CDR3 extends over 13 amino acids. The ends were cut back, 4 bases at V and 4 bases at J, with 11 bases in the middle. Per germline, CDR1 SGDLS and CDR2 YYNGEE. The CDR3 is CASSRDLGYGYTF. CDR3 bases: TGTGCCAGCAGCCGCGATCTTGGCTATGGCTACACCTTC.

V usage is TRBV7-8 and J usage is TRBJ2-3, with 16 bases matching TRBD2. J lost 6 bases, V lost 7 bases, and 13 bases had no gene match. Germline-derived CDR1 and CDR2 are SGHVS and FQNEAQ. This CDR3 contains 18 residues. CDR3 sequence: CASKESGTSGGVQDTQYF. The CDR3 nucleotides read TGTGCCAGCAAGGAGTCCGGGACTAGCGGGGGGGTCCAGGATACGCAGTATTTT.

The chain links TRBV30 to TRBJ1-3; 10 bases match TRBD1. In germline, CDR1 is GTSNPN, CDR2 SVGIG (reference sequence). The J segment lost 2 bases and the V segment lost 5 bases, leaving 0 bases of the junction unmatched. This CDR3 has 13 residues. This CDR3 reads CAWGQGAGNTIYF. The CDR3 DNA follows: TGTGCCTGGGGACAGGGGGCTGGAAACACCATATATTTT.

The genes are TRBV6-6 and TRBJ2-7; the match to TRBD2 covers 7 bases. The CDR3 runs 16 residues. J gave up 4 bases and V 0 bases, and 9 bases lay outside the gene matches. The germline V gene encodes CDR1 MNHNY and CDR2 SVGAGI (reference sequence). In nucleotides, the CDR3 is TGTGCCAGCAGTTACTCGCGGCGGGGGAGAGGTTACGAGCAGTACTTC. Translating it yields CASSYSRRGRGYEQYF.

This sequence joins TRBV7-8 and TRBJ1-5, with 9 bases aligning to TRBD1. There are 15 residues in the CDR3. Germline V gene data show CDR1 as SGHVS and CDR2 as FQNEAQ. Trimming cost V 5 bases and J 3 bases; bases outside gene matches: 5. CDR3 in DNA: TGTGCCAGCAGCCCGGGGACAGGGTCCAATCAGCCCCAGCATTTT. Amino acids: CASSPGTGSNQPQHF.

This chain links TRBV11-2 with TRBJ2-5, with TRBD1 identical over 9 bases. The CDR3 has 16 amino acids. The J segment lost 5 bases and the V segment lost 6 bases, leaving 13 bases of the junction unmatched. The germline V gene has CDR1 SGHAT and CDR2 FQNNGV. In DNA form, the CDR3 reads TGTGCCAGCAGGCCGAGGGGGGACAGGGCCTCCGAGACCCAGTACTTC. It encodes CASRPRGDRASETQYF.

The chain links TRBV6-6 to TRBJ1-1; possible D gene TRBD1, 6 bases. Trimming cost V 3 bases and J 10 bases, with 21 bases left between them. From germline, CDR1 is MNHNY and CDR2 SVGAGI (reference sequence). The CDR3 spans 15 residues. CDR3 DNA: TGTGCCAGCAGTTATAATACAGGGCGGCCCCTCTCAGCTTTCTTT. Residues: CASSYNTGRPLSAFF.

This rearrangement joins TRBV6-4 to TRBJ2-1; 9 bases line up with TRBD2. The CDR3 covers 14 residues. The germline V gene has CDR1 MRHNA and CDR2 SNTAGT. V dropped 2 bases and J dropped 9; count of bases not matched to a gene: 5. The CDR3 DNA reads as TGTGCCAGCAGTGACCGGGGACTAGCCGGTGAGCAGTTCTTC. Translating it yields CASSDRGLAGEQFF.

The rearrangement joins TRBV29-1 to TRBJ1-4; tentatively, D is TRBD1 (6 bases). V shed 7 bases and J shed 10 bases, with 25 bases lying between them. CDR1 and CDR2 (germline): SQVTM, ANQGSEA. This CDR3 spans 15 amino acids. The CDR3 sequence: CSAASDSWTMVKLFF. The DNA of the CDR3 is TGCAGCGCCGCCTCGGACAGTTGGACGATGGTAAAACTGTTTTTT.

The gene calls are TRBV28 and TRBJ1-5, with TRBD1 matching 7 bases. This CDR3 has 15 amino acids. Per the germline V gene, CDR1 is MDHEN and CDR2 is SYDVKM. V shed 6 bases and J 0 bases; nucleotides not matched to a gene: 5. In DNA form, the CDR3 reads TGTGCCAGCAGGGGGGACAGCTATAGCAATCAGCCCCAGCATTTT. Protein: CASRGDSYSNQPQHF. Looking up the rest from reference TRBV28 and TRBJ1-5 gives the full variable domain: DVKVTQSSRYLVKRTGEKVFLECVQDMDHENMFWYRQDPGLGLRLIYFSYDVKMKEKGDIPEGYSVSREKKERFSLILESASTNQTSMYLCASRGDSYSNQPQHFGDGTRLSIL.

The V and J genes are TRBV7-2 and TRBJ2-7, with D possibly matching TRBD1 (6 bases). This CDR3 spans 15 amino acids. Between the trimmed V and J ends, which lost 2 bases and 3 bases, there was a span of 14 bases. From germline, CDR1 is SGHTA and CDR2 FQGNSA. CDR3 amino acids: CASSLRSGTNYEQYF. In DNA, the CDR3 is TGTGCCAGCAGCTTAAGGTCCGGGACAAACTACGAGCAGTACTTC.

A single count supports this clone. V usage is TRBV28 and J usage is TRBJ2-7; the D gene is possibly TRBD2 (5 bases). Per the germline V gene, CDR1 is MDHEN and CDR2 is SYDVKM. Trimming removed 6 bases at V and 7 bases at J, with 13 bases between. The CDR3 is made up of 12 amino acids. CDR3 sequence (DNA): TGTGCCAGCAGGAAGGGCCCGGGAGAGCAGTACTTC. Its translation: CASRKGPGEQYF.

The chain recombines TRBV28 with TRBJ2-7; D unclear. The CDR3 is 15 amino acids. CDR1 MDHEN and CDR2 SYDVKM come from the germline V gene. V dropped 5 bases and J dropped 2 bases, with 16 bases sitting between them. In nucleotides, the CDR3 is TGTGCCAGCAGTATTTTGCCAGTCTCCGCCTACGAGCAGTACTTC. It encodes CASSILPVSAYEQYF.

The chain is built from TRBV7-9 and TRBJ2-2; D is ambiguous. The CDR3 extends over 13 amino acids. CDR1 and CDR2 (germline): SEHNR, FQNEAQ (reference sequence). The V and J ends lost 1 base and 7 bases respectively, with 7 bases between them. This CDR3 is CASSLGSHGELFF. The CDR3 DNA follows: TGTGCCAGCAGCTTAGGGTCACACGGGGAGCTGTTTTTT.

The chain uses TRBV7-3 and TRBJ2-2, with 8 bases matching TRBD1. The CDR3 is 16 residues long. Per germline, CDR1 SGHTA and CDR2 FQGTGA. The V and J ends lost 5 bases and 2 bases, in that order; junction bases with no gene match: 7. The CDR3 DNA reads as TGTGCCAGCAGCGTGCAGGGGGCGCAAAACACCGGGGAGCTGTTTTTT. Translation gives CASSVQGAQNTGELFF.

DNA for the CDR3: TGTGCCAGCAGCCCGGGACTAAGGGCGACAATGTATGAGCAGTTCTTC. Translated: CASSPGLRATMYEQFF. This chain uses TRBV7-9 with TRBJ2-1, with TRBD2 identical over 7 bases. This CDR3 contains 16 residues. Germline assignment: CDR1 SEHNR and CDR2 FQNEAQ (reference sequence). J lost 8 bases, V lost 5 bases, and 15 bases had no gene match.

This rearrangement joins TRBV6-1 to TRBJ1-5; a possible D gene is TRBD1 (5 bases). The CDR3 loop spans 14 amino acids. Germline values: CDR1 MNHNS, CDR2 SASEGT. Between the trimmed V and J ends, which lost 10 bases and 0 bases, there was a span of 13 bases. The CDR3 spells CAINQGYSNQPQHF. For the CDR3, the DNA is TGTGCCATCAACCAGGGTTATAGCAATCAGCCCCAGCATTTT.

This sequence joins TRBV6-4 and TRBJ2-3, with D uncertain. The V gene lost 3 bases and the J gene lost 7 bases, with 11 bases spanning the gap. Germline V gene data show CDR1 as MRHNA and CDR2 as SNTAGT. The CDR3 is 13 residues long. The CDR3 sequence is CASSDGRGNTQYF. DNA for the CDR3: TGTGCCAGCAGTGATGGCCGAGGAAATACGCAGTATTTT.

The CDR3 region has the DNA TGTGCCAGCAGCCCCACAGGTGACACCTACGAGCAGTACTTC. Amino acid sequence: CASSPTGDTYEQYF. The V gene is TRBV7-9, the J gene TRBJ2-7; a possible D gene is TRBD1 (5 bases). V lost 5 bases and J 2 bases, leaving 13 bases between the germline ends. The CDR3 contains 14 residues. Germline V gene lookup returns CDR1 SEHNR and CDR2 FQNEAQ (reference sequence).

This chain links TRBV11-3 with TRBJ2-1; tentatively, D is TRBD2 (7 bases). Trimming removed 5 bases from V and 6 bases from J, with 20 bases in between. Germline assignment: CDR1 SGHNT and CDR2 YENEEA. This CDR3 region has 16 residues. The CDR3: CASSRGGGGARNEQFF. The CDR3 nucleotides are TGTGCCAGCAGCCGAGGGGGGGGCGGGGCCCGCAATGAGCAGTTCTTC.

Turning to this clone: This sample also contains other DNA sequences that code for the same CDR3. This chain connects TRBV5-1 to TRBJ1-1; 9 bases line up with TRBD1. There are 14 residues in the CDR3. The germline V gene has CDR1 SGHRS and CDR2 YFSETQ. The V segment lost 4 bases and the J segment 1 base; nucleotides outside the gene matches: 2. CDR3: CASSIQGANTEAFF. The CDR3 DNA reads TGCGCCAGCAGCATACAGGGGGCGAACACTGAAGCTTTCTTT.